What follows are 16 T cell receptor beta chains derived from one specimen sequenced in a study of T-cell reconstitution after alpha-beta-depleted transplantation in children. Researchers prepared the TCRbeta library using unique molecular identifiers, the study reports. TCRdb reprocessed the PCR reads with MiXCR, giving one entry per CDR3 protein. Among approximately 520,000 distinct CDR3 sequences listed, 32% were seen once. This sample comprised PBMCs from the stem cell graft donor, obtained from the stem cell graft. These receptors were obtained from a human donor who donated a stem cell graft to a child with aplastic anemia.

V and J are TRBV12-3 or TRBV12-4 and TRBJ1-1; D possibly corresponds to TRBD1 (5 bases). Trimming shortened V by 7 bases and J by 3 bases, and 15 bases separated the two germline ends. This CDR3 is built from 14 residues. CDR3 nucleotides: TGTGCCAGCACCTTAGGGGTCGTGGACACTGAAGCTTTCTTT. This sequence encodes CASTLGVVDTEAFF.

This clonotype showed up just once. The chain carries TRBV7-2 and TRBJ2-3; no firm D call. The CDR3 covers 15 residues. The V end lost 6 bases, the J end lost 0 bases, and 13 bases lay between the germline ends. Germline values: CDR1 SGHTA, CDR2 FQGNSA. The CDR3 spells CASSRLALSTDTQYF. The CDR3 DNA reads TGTGCCAGCAGTCGACTGGCGTTAAGCACAGATACGCAGTATTTT.

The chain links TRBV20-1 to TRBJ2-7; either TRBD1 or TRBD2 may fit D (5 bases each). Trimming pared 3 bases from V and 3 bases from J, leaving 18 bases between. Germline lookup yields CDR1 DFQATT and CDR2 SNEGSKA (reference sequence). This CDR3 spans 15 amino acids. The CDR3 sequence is CSARGPESINYEQYF. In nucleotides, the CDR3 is TGCAGTGCTAGGGGACCAGAATCGATAAACTACGAGCAGTACTTC.

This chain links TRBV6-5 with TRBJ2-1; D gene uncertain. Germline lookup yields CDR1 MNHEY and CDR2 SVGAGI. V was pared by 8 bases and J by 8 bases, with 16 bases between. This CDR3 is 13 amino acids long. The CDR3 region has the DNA TGTGCCAGCGTTGGAGTATACGGTTATGAGCAGTTCTTC. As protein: CASVGVYGYEQFF.

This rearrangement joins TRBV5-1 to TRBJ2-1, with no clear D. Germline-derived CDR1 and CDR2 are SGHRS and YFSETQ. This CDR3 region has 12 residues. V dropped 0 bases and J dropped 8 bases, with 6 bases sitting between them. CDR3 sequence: CASSLGSDEQFF. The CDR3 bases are TGCGCCAGCAGCTTGGGGAGTGATGAGCAGTTCTTC.

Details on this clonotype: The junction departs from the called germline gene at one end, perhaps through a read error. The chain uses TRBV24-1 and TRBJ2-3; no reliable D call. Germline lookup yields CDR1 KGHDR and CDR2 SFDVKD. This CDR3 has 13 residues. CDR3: CATSGLYTDTQYF. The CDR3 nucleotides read TGTGCCACCAGTGGTTTGTACACAGATACGCAGTATTTT.

CDR3 sequence: CASSYHSRDGYTF. As DNA, the CDR3 is TGTGCCAGCAGTTACCATAGCCGGGACGGCTACACCTTC. V is TRBV12-3 or TRBV12-4 and J is TRBJ1-2, with a weak D call TRBD1 (5 bases). This CDR3 contains 13 residues. The V gene lost 4 bases and the J gene lost 8 bases, with 14 bases spanning the gap.

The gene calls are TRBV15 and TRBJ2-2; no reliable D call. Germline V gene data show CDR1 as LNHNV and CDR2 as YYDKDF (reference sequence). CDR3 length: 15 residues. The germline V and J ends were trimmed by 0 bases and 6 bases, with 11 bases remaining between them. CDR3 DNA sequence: TGTGCCACCAGCAGAGATCGCTGGAGCGCCGGGGAGCTGTTTTTT. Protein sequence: CATSRDRWSAGELFF.

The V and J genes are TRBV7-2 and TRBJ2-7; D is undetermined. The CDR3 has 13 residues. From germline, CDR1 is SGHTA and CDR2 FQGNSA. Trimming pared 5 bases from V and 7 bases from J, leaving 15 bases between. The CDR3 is CASSPAKAGEQYV. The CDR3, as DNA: TGTGCCAGCAGCCCGGCCAAGGCTGGAGAGCAGTACGTC.

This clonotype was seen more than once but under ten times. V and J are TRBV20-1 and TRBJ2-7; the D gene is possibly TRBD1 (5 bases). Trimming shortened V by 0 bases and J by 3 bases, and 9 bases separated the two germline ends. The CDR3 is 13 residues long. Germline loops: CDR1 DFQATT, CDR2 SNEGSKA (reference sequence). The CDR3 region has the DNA TGCAGTGCTAGAGATCGGCAGGGCTACGAGCAGTACGTC. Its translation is CSARDRQGYEQYV.

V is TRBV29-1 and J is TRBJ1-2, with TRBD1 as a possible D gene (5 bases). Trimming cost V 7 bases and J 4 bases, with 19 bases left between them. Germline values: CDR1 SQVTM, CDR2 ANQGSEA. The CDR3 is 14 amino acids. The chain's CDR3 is CSALPRGRVYGYTF. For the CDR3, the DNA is TGCAGCGCATTACCCCGGGGACGGGTCTATGGCTACACCTTC.

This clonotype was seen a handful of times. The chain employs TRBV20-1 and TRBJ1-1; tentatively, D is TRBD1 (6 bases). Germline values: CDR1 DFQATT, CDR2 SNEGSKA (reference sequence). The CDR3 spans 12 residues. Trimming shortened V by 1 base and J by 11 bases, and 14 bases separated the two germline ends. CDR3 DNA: TGCAGTGCTAGAGCCTTCGGGGGCGAGGCTTTCTTT. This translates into CSARAFGGEAFF.

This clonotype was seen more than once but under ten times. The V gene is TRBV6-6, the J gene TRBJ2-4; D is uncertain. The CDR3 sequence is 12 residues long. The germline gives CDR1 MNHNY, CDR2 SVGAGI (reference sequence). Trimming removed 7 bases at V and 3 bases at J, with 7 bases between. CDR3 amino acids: CASTASKNIQYF. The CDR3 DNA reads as TGTGCCAGCACGGCCAGCAAAAACATTCAGTACTTC.

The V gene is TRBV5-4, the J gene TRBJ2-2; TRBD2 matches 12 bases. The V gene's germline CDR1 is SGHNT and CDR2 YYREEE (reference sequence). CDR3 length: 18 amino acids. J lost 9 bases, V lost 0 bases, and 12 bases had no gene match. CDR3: CASSLAASGRAGVRELFF. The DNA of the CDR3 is TGTGCCAGCAGCTTGGCCGCTAGCGGGAGGGCCGGTGTCCGGGAGCTGTTTTTT.

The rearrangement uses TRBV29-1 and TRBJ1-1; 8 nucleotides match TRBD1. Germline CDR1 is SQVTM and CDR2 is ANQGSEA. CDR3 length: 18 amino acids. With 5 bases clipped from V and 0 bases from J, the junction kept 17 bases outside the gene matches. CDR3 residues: CSVRRRGRGHGMNTEAFF. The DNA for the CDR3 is TGCAGCGTTCGTCGTAGGGGCAGGGGGCACGGGATGAACACTGAAGCTTTCTTT.

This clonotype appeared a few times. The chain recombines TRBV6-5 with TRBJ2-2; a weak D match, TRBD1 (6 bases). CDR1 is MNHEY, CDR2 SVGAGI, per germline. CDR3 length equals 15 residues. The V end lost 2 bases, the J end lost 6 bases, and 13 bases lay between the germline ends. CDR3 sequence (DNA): TGTGCCAGCAGTTACGGGGGCGATCCTTCCGGGGAGCTGTTTTTT. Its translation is CASSYGGDPSGELFF.